A selection of T cell receptor beta chains follows, all from one sample in a study of CXCR3-negative and CXCR3-positive naive CD8 T cells. TCRdb re-called the 5' RACE reads; every CDR3 protein appears as one record, without DNA. Its clone listing holds tens of thousands of distinct CDR3 sequences. The sequenced material came from naive CXCR3+ CD8+ T cells from blood. These receptors were collected from a human donor in good health. Some clones in this sample may be carry-over from other donors' samples. The CDR3 runs from the conserved cysteine through the conserved F or W.

V gene	J gene	CDR3 protein
TRBV4-3	TRBJ2-1	CASSQSAGDEQFF
TRBV20-1	TRBJ1-4	CSARQVTGVEKLFF
TRBV29-1	TRBJ2-2	CSAAGPAAGANTGELFF
TRBV7-9	TRBJ2-3	CASSPREMSTDTQYF
TRBV19	TRBJ2-7	CASTGYGEQYF
TRBV2	TRBJ1-1	CASGRGSGTEAFF
TRBV25-1	TRBJ2-7	CASSDLQGTYEQYF
TRBV28	TRBJ2-3	CASLRGGAQYF
TRBV3-1	TRBJ2-1	CASSQAGGPGKDEQFF
TRBV29-1	TRBJ2-1	CSVVLYNEQFF
TRBV15	TRBJ2-1	CATSLGEIAEQFF
TRBV5-6	TRBJ1-2	CASSGNKEGTF
TRBV7-3	TRBJ2-1	CASSLNRGYDNEQFF
TRBV3-1	TRBJ2-7	CASSQYKYEQYF
TRBV6-2/TRBV6-3	TRBJ2-7	CASSTSGRGAYEQYF
TRBV10-1	TRBJ2-3	CASSEGLYLSTDTQYF
TRBV12-3/TRBV12-4	TRBJ2-3	CTSSLAGRTDTQYF
TRBV12-5	TRBJ2-2	CASGADSKGELFF